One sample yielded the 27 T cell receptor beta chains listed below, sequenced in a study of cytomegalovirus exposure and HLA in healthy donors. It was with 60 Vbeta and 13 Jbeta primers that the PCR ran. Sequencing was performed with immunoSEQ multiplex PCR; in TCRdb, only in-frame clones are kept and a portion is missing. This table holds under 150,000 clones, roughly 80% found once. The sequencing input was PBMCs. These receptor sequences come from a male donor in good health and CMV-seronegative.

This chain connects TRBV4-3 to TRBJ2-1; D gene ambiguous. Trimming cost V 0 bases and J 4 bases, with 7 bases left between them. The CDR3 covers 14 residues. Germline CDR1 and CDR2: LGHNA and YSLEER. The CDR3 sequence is CASSQDRVYNEQFF. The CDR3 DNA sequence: TGCGCCAGCAGCCAAGATCGAGTATACAATGAGCAGTTCTTC.

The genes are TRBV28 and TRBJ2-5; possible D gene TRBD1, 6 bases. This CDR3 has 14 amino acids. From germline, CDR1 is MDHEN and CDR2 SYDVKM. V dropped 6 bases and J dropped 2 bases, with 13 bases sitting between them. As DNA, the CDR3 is TGTGCCAGCAGCCCCCCAGGGGAACAAGAGACCCAGTACTTC. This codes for CASSPPGEQETQYF.

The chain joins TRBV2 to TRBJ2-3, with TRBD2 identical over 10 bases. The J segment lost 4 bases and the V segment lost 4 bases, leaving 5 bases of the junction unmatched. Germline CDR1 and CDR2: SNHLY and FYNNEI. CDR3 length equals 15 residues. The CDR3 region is CASSVSSGSSDTQYF. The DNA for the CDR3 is TGTGCCAGCAGTGTCTCTAGCGGGAGCTCAGATACGCAGTATTTT.

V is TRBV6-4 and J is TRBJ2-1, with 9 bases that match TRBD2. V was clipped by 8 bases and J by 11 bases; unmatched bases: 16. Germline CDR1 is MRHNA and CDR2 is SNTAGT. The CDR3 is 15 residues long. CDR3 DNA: TGTGCCAGCCGACCGTCGGTAGCGGGGGCGACGAAGCAGTTCTTC. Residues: CASRPSVAGATKQFF.

The CDR3 loop is CAISDPERGRFGQETQYF. The CDR3 DNA reads as TGTGCCATCAGTGACCCGGAGAGGGGGCGGTTTGGCCAAGAGACCCAGTACTTC. The chain recombines TRBV10-3 with TRBJ2-5, with TRBD1 matching 7 bases. After removal of 3 bases from V and 1 base from J, the junction contained 14 bases not matched to a gene. Germline assignment: CDR1 ENHRY and CDR2 SYGVKD. CDR3 length: 18 residues.

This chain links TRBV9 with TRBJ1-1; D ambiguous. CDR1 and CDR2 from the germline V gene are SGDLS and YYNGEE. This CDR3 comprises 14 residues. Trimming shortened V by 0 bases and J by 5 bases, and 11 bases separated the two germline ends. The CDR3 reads CASSVASLGTEAFF. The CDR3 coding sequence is TGTGCCAGCAGCGTAGCTTCCCTAGGTACTGAAGCTTTCTTT.

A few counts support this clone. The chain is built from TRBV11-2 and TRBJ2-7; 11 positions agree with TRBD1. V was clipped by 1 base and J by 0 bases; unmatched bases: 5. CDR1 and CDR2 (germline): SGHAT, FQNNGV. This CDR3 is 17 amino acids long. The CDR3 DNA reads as TGTGCCAGCAGCTTAGGGACAGGGGGCCTGGGCTCCTACGAGCAGTACTTC. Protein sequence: CASSLGTGGLGSYEQYF.

The CDR3 here is CASSKIGSGGAGETQYF. In DNA, the CDR3 is TGTGCCAGCAGCAAAATCGGTAGCGGGGGGGCGGGAGAGACCCAGTACTTC. The V gene is TRBV21-1, the J gene TRBJ2-5; TRBD2, the D gene given by the table, was not confirmed from the DNA. TRBV21-1 is a recognized pseudogene. The CDR3 consists of 17 residues.

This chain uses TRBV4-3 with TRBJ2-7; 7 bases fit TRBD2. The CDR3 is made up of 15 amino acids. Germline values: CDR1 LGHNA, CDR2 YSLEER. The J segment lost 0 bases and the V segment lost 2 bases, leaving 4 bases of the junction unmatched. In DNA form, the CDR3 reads TGCGCCAGCAGCCAACTAGCGGATAGCTCCTACGAGCAGTACTTC. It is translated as CASSQLADSSYEQYF.

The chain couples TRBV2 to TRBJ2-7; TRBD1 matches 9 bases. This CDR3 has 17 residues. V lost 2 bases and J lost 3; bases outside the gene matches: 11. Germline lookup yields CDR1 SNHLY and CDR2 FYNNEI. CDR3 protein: CASSEPIGGQGHYEQYF. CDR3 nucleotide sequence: TGTGCCAGCAGTGAACCCATAGGGGGACAGGGCCACTACGAGCAGTACTTC.

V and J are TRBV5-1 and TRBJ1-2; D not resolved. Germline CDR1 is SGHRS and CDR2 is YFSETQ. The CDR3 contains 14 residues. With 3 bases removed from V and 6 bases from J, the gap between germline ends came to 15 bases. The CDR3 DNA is TGCGCCAGCAGCTCCGACTCCTTACCCCATGGCTACACCTTC. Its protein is CASSSDSLPHGYTF.

The CDR3 sequence is CASSSTGLGEKLFF. Written as DNA, the CDR3 is TGCGCCAGCAGCTCTACAGGGTTGGGAGAAAAACTGTTTTTT. J is TRBJ1-4 and V is TRBV5-1; D is possibly TRBD1 (6 bases). The length of the CDR3 is 14 residues. Per germline, CDR1 SGHRS and CDR2 YFSETQ. V was shortened by 3 bases and J by 8 bases, with 14 bases between the two germline ends.

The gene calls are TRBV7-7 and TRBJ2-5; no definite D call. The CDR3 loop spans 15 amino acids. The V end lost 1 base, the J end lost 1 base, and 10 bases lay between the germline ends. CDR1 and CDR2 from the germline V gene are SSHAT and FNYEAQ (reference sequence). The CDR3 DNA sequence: TGTGCCAGCAGCTTAGTGGGCCAGGTCCAAGAGACCCAGTACTTC. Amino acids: CASSLVGQVQETQYF.

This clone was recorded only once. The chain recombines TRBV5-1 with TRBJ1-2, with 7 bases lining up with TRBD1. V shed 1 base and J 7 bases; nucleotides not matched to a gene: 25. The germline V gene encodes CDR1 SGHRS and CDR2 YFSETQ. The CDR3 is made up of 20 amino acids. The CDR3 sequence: CASSLTGQTLRFLLTSGYTF. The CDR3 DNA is TGCGCCAGCAGCTTGACGGGACAGACTCTTCGATTTCTTTTGACGAGTGGCTACACCTTC.

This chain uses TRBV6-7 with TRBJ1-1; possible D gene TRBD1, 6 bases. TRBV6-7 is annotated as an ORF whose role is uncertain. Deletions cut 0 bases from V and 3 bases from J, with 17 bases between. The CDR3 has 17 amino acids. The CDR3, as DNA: TGTGCCAGCAGTTACTCGGACCTTCCCTACAGGGACACTGAAGCTTTCTTT. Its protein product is CASSYSDLPYRDTEAFF.

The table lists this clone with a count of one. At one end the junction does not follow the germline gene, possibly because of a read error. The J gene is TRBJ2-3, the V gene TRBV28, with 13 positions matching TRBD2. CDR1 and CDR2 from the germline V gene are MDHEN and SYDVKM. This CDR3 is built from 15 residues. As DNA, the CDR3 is TGTGCCAGCAGTACAGGGGGGACTAGCGGGGTGTTGGTGGGTTTT. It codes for CASSTGGTSGVLVGF.

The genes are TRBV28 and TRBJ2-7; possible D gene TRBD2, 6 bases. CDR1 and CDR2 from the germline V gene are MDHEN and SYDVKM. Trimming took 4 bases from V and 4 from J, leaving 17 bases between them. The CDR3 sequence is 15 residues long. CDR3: CASSSLFEGRYEQYF. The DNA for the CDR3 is TGTGCCAGCAGTTCCCTCTTCGAAGGGAGGTACGAGCAGTACTTC.

CDR3 in amino acids: CASSLTGVHEQYF. The DNA of the CDR3 is TGTGCCAGCAGTTTGACAGGGGTCCACGAGCAGTACTTC. J is TRBJ2-7 and V is TRBV27; 8 bases are shared with TRBD1. This CDR3 contains 13 residues. V lost 3 bases and J lost 5; bases outside the gene matches: 3. Germline loops: CDR1 MNHEY, CDR2 SMNVEV (reference sequence).

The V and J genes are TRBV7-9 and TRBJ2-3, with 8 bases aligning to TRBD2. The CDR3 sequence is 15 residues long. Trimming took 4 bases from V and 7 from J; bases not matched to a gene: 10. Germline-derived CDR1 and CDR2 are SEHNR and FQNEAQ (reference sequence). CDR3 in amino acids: CASSSPGLEVNTQYF. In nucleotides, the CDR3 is TGTGCCAGCAGCTCACCGGGACTAGAGGTGAATACGCAGTATTTT.

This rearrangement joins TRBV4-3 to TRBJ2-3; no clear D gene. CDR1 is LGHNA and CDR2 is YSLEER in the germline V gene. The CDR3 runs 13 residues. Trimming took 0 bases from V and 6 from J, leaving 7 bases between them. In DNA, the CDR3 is TGCGCCAGCAGCCAAGAATCCTCGGATACGCAGTATTTT. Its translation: CASSQESSDTQYF.

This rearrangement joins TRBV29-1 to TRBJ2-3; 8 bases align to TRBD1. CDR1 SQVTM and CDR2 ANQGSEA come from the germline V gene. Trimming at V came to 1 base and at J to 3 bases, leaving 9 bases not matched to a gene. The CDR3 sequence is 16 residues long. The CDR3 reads CSVEGVQDRATDTQYF. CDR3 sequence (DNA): TGCAGCGTTGAAGGGGTACAGGACAGGGCGACAGATACGCAGTATTTT.

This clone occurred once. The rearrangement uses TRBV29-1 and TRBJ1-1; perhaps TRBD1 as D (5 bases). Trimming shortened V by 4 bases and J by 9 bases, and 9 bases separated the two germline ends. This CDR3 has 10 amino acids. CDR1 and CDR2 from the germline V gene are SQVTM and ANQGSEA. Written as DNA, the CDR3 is TGCAGCGTTGGGGCGGGGCAAGCTTTCTTT. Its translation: CSVGAGQAFF.

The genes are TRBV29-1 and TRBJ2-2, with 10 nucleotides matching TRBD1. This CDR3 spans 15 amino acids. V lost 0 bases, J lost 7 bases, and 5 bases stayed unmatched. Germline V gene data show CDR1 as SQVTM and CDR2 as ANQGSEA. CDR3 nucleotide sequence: TGCAGCGTTGAAGATCGGGACAGGGGTAACGGGGAGCTGTTTTTT. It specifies CSVEDRDRGNGELFF.

For the CDR3, the DNA is TGTGCCGTACAGGGGGATATGTTGAATCAGCCCCAGCATTTT. This gives the protein CAVQGDMLNQPQHF. This chain links TRBV10-3 with TRBJ1-5; 8 nucleotides align to TRBD1. Trimming at V came to 11 bases and at J to 4 bases, leaving 10 bases not matched to a gene. CDR1 is ENHRY, CDR2 SYGVKD, per germline. The length of the CDR3 is 14 residues.

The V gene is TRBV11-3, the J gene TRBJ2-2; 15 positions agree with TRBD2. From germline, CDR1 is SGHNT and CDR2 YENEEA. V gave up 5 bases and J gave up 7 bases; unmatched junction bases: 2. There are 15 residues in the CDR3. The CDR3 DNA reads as TGTGCCAGCAGCAAGGGACTAGCGGGAGGCGGGGAGCTGTTTTTT. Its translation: CASSKGLAGGGELFF.

CDR3 protein: CASSSGTSGNQETQYF. The CDR3 DNA follows: TGTGCCAGCAGCTCCGGGACTAGCGGCAACCAAGAGACCCAGTACTTC. V usage is TRBV5-4 and J usage is TRBJ2-5, with 11 bases aligning to TRBD2. CDR1 and CDR2 (germline): SGHNT, YYREEE (reference sequence). V was pared by 3 bases and J by 0 bases, with 4 bases of the junction left unmatched. There are 16 residues in the CDR3. Full variable domain (outside the CDR3, taken from reference TRBV5-4 and TRBJ2-5): ETGVTQSPTHLIKTRGQQVTLRCSSQSGHNTVSWYQQALGQGPQFIFQYYREEENGRGNFPPRFSGLQFPNYSSELNVNALELDDSALYLCASSSGTSGNQETQYFGPGTRLLVL.

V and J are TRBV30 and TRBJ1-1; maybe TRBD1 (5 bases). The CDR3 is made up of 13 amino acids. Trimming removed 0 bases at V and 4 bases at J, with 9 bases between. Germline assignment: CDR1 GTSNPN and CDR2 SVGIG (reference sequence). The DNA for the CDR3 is TGTGCCTGGAGTGTAACAGGAGCCACTGAAGCTTTCTTT. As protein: CAWSVTGATEAFF.